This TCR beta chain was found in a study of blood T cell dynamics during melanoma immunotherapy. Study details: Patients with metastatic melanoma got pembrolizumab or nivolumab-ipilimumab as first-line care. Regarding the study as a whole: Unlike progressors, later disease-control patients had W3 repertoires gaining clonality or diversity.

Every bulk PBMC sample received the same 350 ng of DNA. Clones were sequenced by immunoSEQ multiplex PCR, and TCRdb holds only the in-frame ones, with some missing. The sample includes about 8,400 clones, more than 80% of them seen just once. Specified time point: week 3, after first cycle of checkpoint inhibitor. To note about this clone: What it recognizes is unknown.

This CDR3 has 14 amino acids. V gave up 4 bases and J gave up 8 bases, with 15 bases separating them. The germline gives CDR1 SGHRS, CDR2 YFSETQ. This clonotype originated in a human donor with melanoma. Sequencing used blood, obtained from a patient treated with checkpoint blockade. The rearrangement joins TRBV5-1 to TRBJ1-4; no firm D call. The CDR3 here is CASSPRVGEEKLFF. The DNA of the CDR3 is TGCGCCAGCAGCCCCCGGGTGGGCGAGGAAAAACTGTTTTTT.